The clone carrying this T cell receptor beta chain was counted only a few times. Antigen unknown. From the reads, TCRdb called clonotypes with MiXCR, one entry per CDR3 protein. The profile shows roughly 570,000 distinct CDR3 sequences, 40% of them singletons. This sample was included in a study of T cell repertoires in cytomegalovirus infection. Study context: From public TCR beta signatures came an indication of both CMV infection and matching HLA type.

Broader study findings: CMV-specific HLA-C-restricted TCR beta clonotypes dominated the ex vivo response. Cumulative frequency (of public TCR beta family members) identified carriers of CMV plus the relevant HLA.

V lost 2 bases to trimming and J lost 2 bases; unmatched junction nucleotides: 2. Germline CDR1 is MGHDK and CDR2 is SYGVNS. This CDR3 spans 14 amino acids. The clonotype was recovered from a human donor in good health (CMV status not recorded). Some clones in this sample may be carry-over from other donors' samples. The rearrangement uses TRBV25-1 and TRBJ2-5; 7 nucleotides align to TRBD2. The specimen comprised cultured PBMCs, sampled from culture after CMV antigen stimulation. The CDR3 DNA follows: TGTGCCAGCAGTGAAGGGGGGGATCAAGAGACCCAGTACTTC. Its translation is CASSEGGDQETQYF. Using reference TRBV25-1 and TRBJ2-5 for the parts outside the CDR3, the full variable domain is EADIYQTPRYLVIGTGKKITLECSQTMGHDKMYWYQQDPGMELHLIHYSYGVNSTEKGDLSSESTVSRIRTEHFPLTLESARPSHTSQYLCASSEGGDQETQYFGPGTRLLVL.